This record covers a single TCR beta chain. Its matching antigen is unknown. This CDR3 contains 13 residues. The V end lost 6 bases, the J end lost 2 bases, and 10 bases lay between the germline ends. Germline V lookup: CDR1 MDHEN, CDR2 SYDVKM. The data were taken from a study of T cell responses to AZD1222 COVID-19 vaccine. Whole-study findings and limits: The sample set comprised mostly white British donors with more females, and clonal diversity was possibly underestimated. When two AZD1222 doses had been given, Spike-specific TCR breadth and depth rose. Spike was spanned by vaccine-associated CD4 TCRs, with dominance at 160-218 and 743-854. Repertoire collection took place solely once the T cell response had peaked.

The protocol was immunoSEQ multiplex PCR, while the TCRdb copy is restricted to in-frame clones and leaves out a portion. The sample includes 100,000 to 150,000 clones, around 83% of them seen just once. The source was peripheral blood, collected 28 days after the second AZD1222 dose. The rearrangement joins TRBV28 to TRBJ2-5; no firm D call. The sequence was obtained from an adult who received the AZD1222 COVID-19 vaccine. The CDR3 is CASSPGQQETQYF. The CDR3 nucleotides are TGTGCCAGCAGCCCCGGGCAGCAAGAGACCCAGTACTTC. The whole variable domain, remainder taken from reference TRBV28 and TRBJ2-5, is DVKVTQSSRYLVKRTGEKVFLECVQDMDHENMFWYRQDPGLGLRLIYFSYDVKMKEKGDIPEGYSVSREKKERFSLILESASTNQTSMYLCASSPGQQETQYFGPGTRLLVL.